This TCR beta chain is drawn from a study of post-analysis software for immune sequencing data (dated by TCRdb to the mid-2010s). Background for the entire study: Relapsing-remitting, secondary progressive and progressive-relapsing multiple sclerosis were recorded as disease courses, and subtype annotation was lacking for some patients. The patient repertoires were set against ten to eleven previously published healthy control repertoires from donors whose ages ranged from roughly 6 to 26 years. A subset of samples was prepared in parallel using single-end sample barcoding, then pooled and co-amplified after Illumina adapter ligation.

TCR beta repertoires were profiled from peripheral blood of 13 young patients with multiple sclerosis to demonstrate the VDJtools post-analysis software. Multiple sclerosis patients were children and adolescents aged 6 to 15 years. General findings and caveats noted by the study authors: Patients showed significantly higher frequencies than controls for a handful of TRBV segments, among them TRBV5-6, TRBV5-1 and TRBV20-1. The multiple sclerosis patient group was slightly younger than the control group. When samples were clustered directly using the F measure, samples prepared in the same batch co-clustered strongly, which prompted a batch-effect correction. Normalized Chao1 diversity was significantly lower in multiple sclerosis patients than controls, suggesting substantial peripheral T-cell clonal expansion.

The receptor library was made with PCR. TCRdb names Illumina HiSeq 2500 as the instrument used. To reduce PCR and sequencing biases, unique molecular identifiers were incorporated into the TCR beta cDNA libraries. Every 1 to 10 million input T cells yielded approximately 500,000 cDNA molecules, meaning each molecule approximated one T cell. Patient libraries were prepared and sequenced with the same protocol used for the earlier healthy control dataset. Samples belonging to the same batch were prepared together, multiplexed and sequenced on a shared HiSeq lane. As for how the authors treated the data: MIGEC was used to process the raw barcoded reads, and molecular identifier groups with only a single read were discarded before consensus assembly and CDR3 extraction. VDJtools was used for post-analysis of the clonotype tables, and diversity was normalized by down-sampling every dataset to the size of the smallest sample. In repertoire overlap clustering, CDR3 amino acid sequences, but not nucleotide sequences, were matched to correct batch-related cross-sample contamination. TCRdb ran its own pipeline on the public reads, namely fastp trimming at Q25 and MiXCR clone calling, and kept in-frame beta chains. CDR3 protein sequences are deduplicated, and each keeps its most common genes and DNA. The V and J calls and clone size come from TCRdb's table, not from the authors' own analysis. Within this sample are hundreds of thousands of distinct CDR3 sequences, with 30% to 40% of them counted one time only. Approximately 7.6% of the sample is in the top ten clones.

Spanning cysteine to phenylalanine, the CDR3 consists of 14 amino acids. Only CDR3 DNA is held: 42 bases, read in frame from base 1. Between the V and J ends, shortened by 1 base and 5 bases respectively, the junction contains 12 bases. Sequences SGHAT (CDR1) and FQNNGV (CDR2) are obtained from the germline V gene. This clonotype was observed a handful of times. The specificity of this receptor is unknown. Base-call qualities are not available, and no considerably larger clone is one nucleotide away. Sequences were obtained from blood. Recombination linked TRBV11-2 to TRBJ2-7; the D gene is possibly TRBD2, with 5 bases matching. This TCR was recovered from a girl aged 2-10 years with multiple sclerosis. The nucleotides read TGTGCCAGCAGCTTAGCGGGGTTAGGCAACGAGCAGTACTTC. Its product reads: CASSLAGLGNEQYF.